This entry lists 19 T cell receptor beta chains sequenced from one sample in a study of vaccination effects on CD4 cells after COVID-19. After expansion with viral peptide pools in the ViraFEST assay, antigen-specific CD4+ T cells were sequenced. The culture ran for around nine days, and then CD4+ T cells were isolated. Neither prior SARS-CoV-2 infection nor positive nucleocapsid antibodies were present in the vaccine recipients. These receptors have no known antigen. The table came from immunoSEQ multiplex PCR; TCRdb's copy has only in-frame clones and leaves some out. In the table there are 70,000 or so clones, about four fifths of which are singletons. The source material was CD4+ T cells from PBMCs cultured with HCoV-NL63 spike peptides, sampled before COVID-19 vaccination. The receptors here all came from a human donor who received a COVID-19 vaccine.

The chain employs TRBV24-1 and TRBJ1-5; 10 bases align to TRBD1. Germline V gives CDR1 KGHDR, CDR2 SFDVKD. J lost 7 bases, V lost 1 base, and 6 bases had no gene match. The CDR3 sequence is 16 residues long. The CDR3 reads CATSDFWGQGFQPQHF. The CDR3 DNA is TGTGCCACCAGTGATTTCTGGGGACAGGGGTTCCAGCCCCAGCATTTT.

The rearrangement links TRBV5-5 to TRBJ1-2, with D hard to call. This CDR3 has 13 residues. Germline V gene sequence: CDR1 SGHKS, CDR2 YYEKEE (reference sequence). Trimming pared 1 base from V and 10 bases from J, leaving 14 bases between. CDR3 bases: TGTGCCAGCAGCTTGAGACTTGAACTATTCTACACCTTC. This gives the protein CASSLRLELFYTF.

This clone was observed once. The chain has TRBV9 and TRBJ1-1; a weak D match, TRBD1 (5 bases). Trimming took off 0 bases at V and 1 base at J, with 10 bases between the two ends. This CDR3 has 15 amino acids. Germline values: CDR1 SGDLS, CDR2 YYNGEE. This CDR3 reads CASSVEGRANTEAFF. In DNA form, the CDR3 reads TGTGCCAGCAGCGTAGAGGGCAGGGCGAACACTGAAGCTTTCTTT.

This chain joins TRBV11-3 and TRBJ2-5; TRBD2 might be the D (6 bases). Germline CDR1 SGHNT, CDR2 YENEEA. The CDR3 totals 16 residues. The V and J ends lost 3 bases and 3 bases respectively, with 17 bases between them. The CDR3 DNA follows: TGTGCCAGCAGCTTTCGGTTCGAATCGGGAGAAGAGACCCAGTACTTC. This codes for CASSFRFESGEETQYF. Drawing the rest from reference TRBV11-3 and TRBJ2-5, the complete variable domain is EAGVVQSPRYKIIEKKQPVAFWCNPISGHNTLYWYLQNLGQGPELLIRYENEEAVDDSQLPKDRFSAERLKGVDSTLKIQPAELGDSAVYLCASSFRFESGEETQYFGPGTRLLVL.

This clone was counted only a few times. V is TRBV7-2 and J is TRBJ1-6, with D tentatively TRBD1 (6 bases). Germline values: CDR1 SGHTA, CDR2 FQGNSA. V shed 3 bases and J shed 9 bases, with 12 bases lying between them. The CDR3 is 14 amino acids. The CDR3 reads CASSFIQGGSPLHF. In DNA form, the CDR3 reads TGTGCCAGCAGCTTTATACAGGGAGGTTCACCCCTCCACTTT.

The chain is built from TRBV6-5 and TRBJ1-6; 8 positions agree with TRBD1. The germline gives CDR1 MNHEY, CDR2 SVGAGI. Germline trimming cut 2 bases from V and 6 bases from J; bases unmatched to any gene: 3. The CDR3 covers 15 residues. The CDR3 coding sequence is TGTGCCAGCAGTTACACGGACAGGGTTAATTCACCCCTCCACTTT. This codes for CASSYTDRVNSPLHF.

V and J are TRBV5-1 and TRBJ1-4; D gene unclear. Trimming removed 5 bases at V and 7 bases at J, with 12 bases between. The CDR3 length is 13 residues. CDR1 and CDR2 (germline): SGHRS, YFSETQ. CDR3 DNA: TGCGCCAGCAGTGAACAGCAAGCTGAAAAACTGTTTTTT. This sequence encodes CASSEQQAEKLFF. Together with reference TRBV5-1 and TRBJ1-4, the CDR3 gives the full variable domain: KAGVTQTPRYLIKTRGQQVTLSCSPISGHRSVSWYQQTPGQGLQFLFEYFSETQRNKGNFPGRFSGRQFSNSRSEMNVSTLELGDSALYLCASSEQQAEKLFFGSGTQLSVL.

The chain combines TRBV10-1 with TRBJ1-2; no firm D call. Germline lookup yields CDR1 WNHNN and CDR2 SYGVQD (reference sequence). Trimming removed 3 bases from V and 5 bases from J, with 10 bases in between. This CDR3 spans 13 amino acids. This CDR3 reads CASSDSSSYGYTF. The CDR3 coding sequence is TGCGCCAGCAGTGACAGTAGTTCTTATGGCTACACCTTC.

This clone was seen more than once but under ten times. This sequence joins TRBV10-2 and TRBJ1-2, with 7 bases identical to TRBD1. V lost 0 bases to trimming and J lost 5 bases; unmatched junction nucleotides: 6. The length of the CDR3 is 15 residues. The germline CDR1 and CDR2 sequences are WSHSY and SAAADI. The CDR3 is CASSESNNRGYGYTF. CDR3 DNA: TGCGCCAGCAGTGAGTCTAATAACAGGGGATATGGCTACACCTTC.

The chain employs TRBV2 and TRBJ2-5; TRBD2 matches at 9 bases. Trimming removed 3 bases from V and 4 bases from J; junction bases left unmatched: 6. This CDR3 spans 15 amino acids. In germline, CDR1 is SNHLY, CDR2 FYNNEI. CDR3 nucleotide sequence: TGTGCCAGCAGTGAGATCCGCGGGGGGGCAGAGACCCAGTACTTC. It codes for CASSEIRGGAETQYF.

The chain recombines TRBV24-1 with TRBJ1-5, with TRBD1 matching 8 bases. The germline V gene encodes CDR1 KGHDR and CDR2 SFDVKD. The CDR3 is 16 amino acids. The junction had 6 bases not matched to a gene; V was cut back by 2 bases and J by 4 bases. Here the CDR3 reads CATSDSQGAVNQPQHF. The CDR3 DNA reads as TGTGCCACCAGTGATTCCCAGGGGGCGGTTAATCAGCCCCAGCATTTT.

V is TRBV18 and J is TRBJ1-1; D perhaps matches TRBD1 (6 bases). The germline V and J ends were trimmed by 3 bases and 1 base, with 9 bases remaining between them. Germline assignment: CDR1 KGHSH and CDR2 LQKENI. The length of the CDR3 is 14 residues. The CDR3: CASSPGHQNTEAFF. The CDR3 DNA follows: TGTGCCAGCTCACCGGGACACCAGAACACTGAAGCTTTCTTT.

CDR3 DNA sequence: TGTGCCAGCAGTGAACAGAATCTCCTTGGCTACACCTTC. Its protein product is CASSEQNLLGYTF. J is TRBJ1-2 and V is TRBV6-1; no firm D call. The V end lost 2 bases, the J end lost 7 bases, and 11 bases lay between the germline ends. The CDR3 consists of 13 residues. Germline CDR1 MNHNS, CDR2 SASEGT.

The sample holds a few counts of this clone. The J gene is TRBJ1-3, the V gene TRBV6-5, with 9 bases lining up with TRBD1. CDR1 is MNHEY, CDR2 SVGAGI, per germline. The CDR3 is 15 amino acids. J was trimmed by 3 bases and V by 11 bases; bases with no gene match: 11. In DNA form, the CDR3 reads TGTGCCGCGAGGGGACAGGGACTTCTTGGAAACACCATATATTTT. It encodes CAARGQGLLGNTIYF.

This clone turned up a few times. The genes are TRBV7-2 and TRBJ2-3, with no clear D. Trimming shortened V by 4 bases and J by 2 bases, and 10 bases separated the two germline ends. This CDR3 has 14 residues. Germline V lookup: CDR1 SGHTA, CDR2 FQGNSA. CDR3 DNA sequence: TGTGCCAGCAGCTCAGGATACCTCACAGATACGCAGTATTTT. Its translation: CASSSGYLTDTQYF.

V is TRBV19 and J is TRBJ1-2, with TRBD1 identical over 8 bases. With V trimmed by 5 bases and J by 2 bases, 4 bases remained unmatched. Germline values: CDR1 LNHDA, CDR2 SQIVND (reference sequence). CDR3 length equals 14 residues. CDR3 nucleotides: TGTGCCAGTAGTCCCCGGACAGGGAACTATGGCTACACCTTC. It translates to CASSPRTGNYGYTF.

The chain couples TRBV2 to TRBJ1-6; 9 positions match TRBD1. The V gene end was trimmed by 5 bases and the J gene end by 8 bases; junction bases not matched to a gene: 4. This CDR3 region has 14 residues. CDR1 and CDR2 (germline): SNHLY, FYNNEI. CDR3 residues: CASSWRTGDSPLHF. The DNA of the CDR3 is TGTGCCAGCAGTTGGCGGACAGGGGATTCACCCCTCCACTTT.

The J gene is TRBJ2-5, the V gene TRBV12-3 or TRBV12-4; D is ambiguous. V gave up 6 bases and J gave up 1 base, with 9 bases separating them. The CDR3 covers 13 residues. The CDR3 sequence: CASRRAAQETQYF. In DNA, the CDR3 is TGTGCCAGCAGGCGCGCGGCCCAAGAGACCCAGTACTTC.

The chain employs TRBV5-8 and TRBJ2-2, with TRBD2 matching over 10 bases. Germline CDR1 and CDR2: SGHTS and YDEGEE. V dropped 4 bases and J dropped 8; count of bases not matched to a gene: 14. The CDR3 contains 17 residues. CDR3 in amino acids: CASSTALIAGGNGELFF. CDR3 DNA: TGTGCCAGCAGCACCGCTTTAATAGCGGGGGGCAATGGGGAGCTGTTTTTT. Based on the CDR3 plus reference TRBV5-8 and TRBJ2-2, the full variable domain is EAGVTQSPTHLIKTRGQQATLRCSPISGHTSVYWYQQALGLGLQFLLWYDEGEERNRGNFPPRFSGRQFPNYSSELNVNALELEDSALYLCASSTALIAGGNGELFFGEGSRLTVL.